This TCR beta chain stems from a study of shared clonotypes between healthy human individuals. Points from the study as a whole: Estimated clonotype richness was generally higher in naive than memory subsets.

The assay ran at deep level. The protocol was immunoSEQ multiplex PCR, while the TCRdb copy is restricted to in-frame clones and leaves out a portion. The data show around 990,000 clones, 70% to 85% seen once. As concerns this clone: Its antigen is not known.

The CDR3 covers 17 residues. Trimming left V 2 bases short and J 2 bases short, with 19 bases between. Looked up from germline, CDR1 is LGHNA and CDR2 is YSLEER. The clonotype originates from a man aged 18 to 30 in good health. Some clones in this sample may be carry-over from other donors' samples. This chain uses TRBV4-3 with TRBJ2-7; perhaps TRBD1 as D (5 bases). What was sequenced was memory CD4+ T cells from PBMCs. Subset noted: CD45RA-negative fraction. The CDR3 here is CASSQSLRQGLPYEQYF. For the CDR3, the DNA is TGCGCCAGCAGCCAATCCCTCCGCCAGGGCCTCCCCTACGAGCAGTACTTC.